Presented here are 26 T cell receptor beta chains from one specimen sequenced in a study of T-cell memory formation after mild COVID-19. TCRdb re-called the 5' RACE reads through MiXCR, storing one row per CDR3 protein. Among 25,000 to 30,000 distinct CDR3 sequences listed, around 12% were seen once. Specimen: PBMCs or a T cell subset sorted from them (not recorded which). These receptors all stem from an adult woman who had mild COVID-19 (a few samples of this study predate the infection). Cell type and time point are not known.

By sample fraction, this clonotype is medium-sized. The DNA of the CDR3 is TGTGCCAGCAGCCACCTAGGGGGGGGTGGCTATGGCTACACCTTC. Translated, it gives CASSHLGGGGYGYTF. The rearrangement joins TRBV4-2 to TRBJ1-2, with D perhaps matching TRBD1 (6 bases). V was cut by 3 bases and J by 4 bases, with 15 bases left in between. This CDR3 comprises 15 residues. Germline values: CDR1 LGHNA, CDR2 YNFKEQ.

This clonotype was detected ten times or more. The chain has TRBV18 and TRBJ1-5, with 9 nucleotides matching TRBD1. V shed 3 bases and J 4 bases; nucleotides not matched to a gene: 1. CDR3 length equals 14 residues. The germline gives CDR1 KGHSH, CDR2 LQKENI. In nucleotides, the CDR3 is TGTGCCAGCTCACCGACAGGGGGGAATCAGCCCCAGCATTTT. Amino acid sequence: CASSPTGGNQPQHF. Full variable domain (rest looked up from reference TRBV18 and TRBJ1-5): NAGVMQNPRHLVRRRGQEARLRCSPMKGHSHVYWYRQLPEEGLKFMVYLQKENIIDESGMPKERFSAEFPKEGPSILRIQQVVRGDSAAYFCASSPTGGNQPQHFGDGTRLSIL.

This clonotype was found many times. The rearrangement links TRBV5-5 to TRBJ2-1, with no clear D. CDR3 length: 15 amino acids. From germline, CDR1 is SGHKS and CDR2 YYEKEE (reference sequence). Trimming shortened V by 1 base and J by 1 base, and 9 bases separated the two germline ends. CDR3 DNA: TGTGCCAGCAGCTTGTCTTGGGCGTCCTACAATGAGCAGTTCTTC. Translated, it gives CASSLSWASYNEQFF.

At least ten counts were recorded for this clonotype. The chain links TRBV7-3 to TRBJ2-2; no reliable D call. CDR1 and CDR2 (germline): SGHTA, FQGTGA. The CDR3 spans 13 residues. The V end was cut by 5 bases, the J end by 1 base, with 5 bases between. CDR3 nucleotide sequence: TGTGCCAGCAGCATCCAGAACACCGGGGAGCTGTTTTTT. Protein: CASSIQNTGELFF. Supplemented by reference TRBV7-3 and TRBJ2-2, the full variable domain reads GAGVSQTPSNKVTEKGKYVELRCDPISGHTALYWYRQSLGQGPEFLIYFQGTGAADDSGLPNDRFFAVRPEGSVSTLKIQRTERGDSAVYLCASSIQNTGELFFGEGSRLTVL.

This clonotype occurred many times. This chain links TRBV6-5 with TRBJ2-1; D remains unclear. Germline V gives CDR1 MNHEY, CDR2 SVGAGI. The CDR3 has 15 residues. The V end was cut by 0 bases, the J end by 6 bases, with 12 bases between. CDR3 sequence reads: CASSYSFGLGNEQFF. DNA for the CDR3: TGTGCCAGCAGTTACTCGTTCGGGCTCGGCAATGAGCAGTTCTTC.

The sample holds many counts of this clonotype. This chain links TRBV29-1 with TRBJ2-3; 7 positions match TRBD2. The length of the CDR3 is 17 residues. The V and J ends lost 6 bases and 1 base, in that order; junction bases with no gene match: 16. CDR1 is SQVTM, CDR2 ANQGSEA, per germline. The CDR3 reads CSVASGGAGRGTDTQYF. CDR3 DNA: TGCAGCGTCGCGAGTGGGGGAGCGGGACGGGGCACAGATACGCAGTATTTT.

The table lists this clonotype with many counts. The chain recombines TRBV6-5 with TRBJ2-7; the D is unclear. The CDR3 has 16 residues. Germline loops: CDR1 MNHEY, CDR2 SVGAGI. The ends were cut back, 8 bases at V and 0 bases at J, with 20 bases in the middle. As DNA, the CDR3 is TGTGCCAGCCGACGGGCTTCCTTACAAAGCTCCTACGAGCAGTACTTC. Residues: CASRRASLQSSYEQYF.

This clonotype has at least ten counts. The chain combines TRBV20-1 with TRBJ1-5; TRBD1 agrees at 7 bases. Germline-derived CDR1 and CDR2 are DFQATT and SNEGSKA (reference sequence). With V trimmed by 0 bases and J by 1 base, 6 bases remained unmatched. The CDR3 length is 16 residues. The CDR3 sequence is CSARDPQGVSNQPQHF. The DNA of the CDR3 is TGCAGTGCTAGAGACCCCCAGGGGGTCAGCAATCAGCCCCAGCATTTT.

In its sample, this clonotype was seen many times. The chain combines TRBV20-1 with TRBJ1-1, with D unresolved. The CDR3 is 11 residues long. Looked up from germline, CDR1 is DFQATT and CDR2 is SNEGSKA (reference sequence). V lost 1 base to trimming and J lost 3 bases, with 3 bases between them. The CDR3 region has the DNA TGCAGTGCTAGAGGGGACACTGAAGCTTTCTTT. It encodes CSARGDTEAFF.

This clonotype was detected many times. The CDR3, as DNA: TGTGCCAGCAGTGACTCTGGGCAGGGGAACACTGAAGCTTTCTTT. Amino acid sequence: CASSDSGQGNTEAFF. The chain couples TRBV6-4 to TRBJ1-1; possible D gene TRBD1, 5 bases. The CDR3 is made up of 15 amino acids. The germline gives CDR1 MRHNA, CDR2 SNTAGT. V lost 0 bases to trimming and J lost 1 base, with 9 bases between them.

This clonotype was recorded many times. The genes are TRBV24-1 and TRBJ1-3; 7 bases match TRBD1. Germline trimming cut 2 bases from V and 0 bases from J; bases unmatched to any gene: 6. Germline V gives CDR1 KGHDR, CDR2 SFDVKD. There are 17 residues in the CDR3. The DNA of the CDR3 is TGTGCCACCAGTGATTCAAGGACAGGCCTCTCTGGAAACACCATATATTTT. This translates into CATSDSRTGLSGNTIYF.

The rearrangement joins TRBV18 to TRBJ2-7; possibly TRBD2 for D (6 bases). The CDR3 loop spans 14 amino acids. In germline, CDR1 is KGHSH, CDR2 LQKENI. V gave up 3 bases and J gave up 2 bases, with 11 bases separating them. CDR3 DNA: TGTGCCAGCTCACCTAACGGGGGTGCCTACGAGCAGTACTTC. This codes for CASSPNGGAYEQYF.

There are many counts of this clonotype. The chain recombines TRBV11-2 with TRBJ2-5; D remains unclear. The CDR3 totals 11 residues. In germline, CDR1 is SGHAT, CDR2 FQNNGV. V lost 5 bases, J lost 6 bases, and 7 bases lay in between. As DNA, the CDR3 is TGTGCCAGCAGCCGTGGAAAGACCCAGTACTTC. This codes for CASSRGKTQYF.

This clonotype has at least ten counts. This chain links TRBV25-1 with TRBJ2-6, with 8 bases identical to TRBD2. The germline CDR1 and CDR2 sequences are MGHDK and SYGVNS. The ends lost 3 bases at V and 3 bases at J; junction bases unmatched: 7. The CDR3 sequence is 17 residues long. The CDR3 sequence is CASSDGGAESGANVLTF. DNA for the CDR3: TGTGCCAGCAGTGACGGGGGGGCCGAGAGTGGGGCCAACGTCCTGACTTTC. The full variable domain, completed using reference TRBV25-1 and TRBJ2-6, is EADIYQTPRYLVIGTGKKITLECSQTMGHDKMYWYQQDPGMELHLIHYSYGVNSTEKGDLSSESTVSRIRTEHFPLTLESARPSHTSQYLCASSDGGAESGANVLTFGAGSRLTVL.

This clonotype was counted many times. V gene TRBV15 combines with J gene TRBJ2-2, with TRBD1 matching over 10 bases. The CDR3 extends over 15 amino acids. CDR1 and CDR2 (germline): LNHNV, YYDKDF (reference sequence). The V gene end was trimmed by 3 bases and the J gene end by 3 bases; junction bases not matched to a gene: 1. The CDR3 sequence is CATSSGQGDTGELFF. CDR3 DNA sequence: TGTGCCACCAGCAGTGGACAGGGGGACACCGGGGAGCTGTTTTTT.

This clonotype was seen many times. The chain has TRBV14 and TRBJ2-5; tentatively, D is TRBD2 (6 bases). Per germline, CDR1 SGHDN and CDR2 FVKESK. The CDR3 sequence is 16 residues long. The V gene lost 4 bases and the J gene lost 5 bases, with 20 bases spanning the gap. The CDR3 protein is CASSPLAAPKGETQYF. CDR3 nucleotides: TGTGCCAGCAGCCCCTTAGCGGCTCCAAAGGGGGAGACCCAGTACTTC.

The chain has TRBV12-3 or TRBV12-4 and TRBJ2-1, with unresolved D. The CDR3 loop spans 13 amino acids. The germline V and J ends were trimmed by 7 bases and 10 bases, with 17 bases remaining between them. CDR3 coding DNA: TGTGCCAGCACCTTTAAGGTTCTTAAGGAGCAGTTCTTC. Translated: CASTFKVLKEQFF.

This clonotype showed up many times. The rearrangement uses TRBV28 and TRBJ1-2; no firm D call. The CDR3 runs 14 residues. Germline CDR1 is MDHEN and CDR2 is SYDVKM. Between the trimmed V and J ends, which lost 6 bases and 8 bases, there was a span of 19 bases. CDR3 residues: CASRTTRLPGGYTF. The CDR3, as DNA: TGTGCCAGCAGGACGACCCGCCTACCAGGCGGCTACACCTTC.

In this sample, this clonotype turned up many times. The J gene is TRBJ2-1, the V gene TRBV5-1, with TRBD1 matching 9 bases. This CDR3 region has 15 residues. Germline V lookup: CDR1 SGHRS, CDR2 YFSETQ. V lost 5 bases, J lost 4 bases, and 7 bases stayed unmatched. Here the CDR3 DNA reads TGCGCCAGCAGACCGGGGACAGGGACTTACAATGAGCAGTTCTTC. The encoded protein is CASRPGTGTYNEQFF.

The CDR3: CASSLGTGEDQPQHF. The CDR3 bases are TGTGCCAGCAGCTTAGGGACAGGAGAAGACCAGCCCCAGCATTTT. This chain uses TRBV7-8 with TRBJ1-5, with 7 bases fitting TRBD1. The CDR3 spans 15 residues. The junction had 7 bases not matched to a gene; V was cut back by 1 base and J by 7 bases. Germline assignment: CDR1 SGHVS and CDR2 FQNEAQ.

This clonotype was recorded many times. V usage is TRBV29-1 and J usage is TRBJ2-5; D uncertain. Germline CDR1 and CDR2: SQVTM and ANQGSEA. The CDR3 is 13 residues long. V gave up 4 bases and J gave up 5 bases, with 14 bases separating them. The CDR3 is CSVAKPPRETQYF. The CDR3 DNA is TGCAGCGTTGCGAAGCCTCCCCGGGAGACCCAGTACTTC. The variable domain in full, completed from reference TRBV29-1 and TRBJ2-5, reads SAVISQKPSRDICQRGTSLTIQCQVDSQVTMMFWYRQQPGQSLTLIATANQGSEATYESGFVIDKFPISRPNLTFSTLTVSNMSPEDSSIYLCSVAKPPRETQYFGPGTRLLVL.

This clonotype showed up many times. The V and J genes are TRBV19 and TRBJ2-1, with D unclear. V lost 3 bases and J 1 base, leaving 16 bases between the germline ends. Germline V lookup: CDR1 LNHDA, CDR2 SQIVND (reference sequence). The CDR3 spans 17 residues. CDR3 nucleotide sequence: TGTGCCAGTAGTATTTATGCCGGGCTAGGATCCTACAATGAGCAGTTCTTC. Translating gives CASSIYAGLGSYNEQFF.

This clonotype came up many times. The gene calls are TRBV29-1 and TRBJ2-1; D is ambiguous. Trimming removed 2 bases at V and 6 bases at J, with 17 bases between. Per the germline V gene, CDR1 is SQVTM and CDR2 is ANQGSEA. CDR3 length: 15 amino acids. This CDR3 is CSVESERLRLNEQFF. CDR3 nucleotide sequence: TGCAGCGTTGAATCCGAGCGCCTTCGCCTCAATGAGCAGTTCTTC.

This clonotype was seen many times. The chain joins TRBV18 to TRBJ1-6; 10 bases agree with TRBD1. CDR1 and CDR2 (germline): KGHSH, LQKENI. V lost 1 base, J lost 5 bases, and 5 bases stayed unmatched. There are 17 residues in the CDR3. The CDR3 DNA reads as TGTGCCAGCTCACCACTCGGACAGGGGGTCGATAATTCACCCCTCCACTTT. Residues: CASSPLGQGVDNSPLHF.

This clonotype was counted at least ten times. The genes are TRBV5-6 and TRBJ1-6; D is undetermined. The germline CDR1 and CDR2 sequences are SGHDT and YYEEEE. The CDR3 totals 15 residues. Trimming shortened V by 4 bases and J by 8 bases, and 16 bases separated the two germline ends. DNA for the CDR3: TGTGCCAGCAGCGCTGGTGCGGTCCTAGATTCACCCCTCCACTTT. Translating it yields CASSAGAVLDSPLHF.

This clonotype was seen ten or more times. The genes are TRBV15 and TRBJ1-1; weak D call: TRBD1 (6 bases). This CDR3 contains 17 residues. Germline lookup yields CDR1 LNHNV and CDR2 YYDKDF (reference sequence). V lost 2 bases to trimming and J lost 4 bases, with 20 bases between them. The CDR3 DNA reads as TGTGCCACCAGCAGATCGAACAGGGTTCGATTAAGCACTGAAGCTTTCTTT. Its protein is CATSRSNRVRLSTEAFF. The full variable domain, rest sourced from reference TRBV15 and TRBJ1-1, is DAMVIQNPRYQVTQFGKPVTLSCSQTLNHNVMYWYQQKSSQAPKLLFHYYDKDFNNEADTPDNFQSRRPNTSFCFLDIRSPGLGDTAMYLCATSRSNRVRLSTEAFFGQGTRLTVV.